The rows below give T cell receptor beta chains drawn from one sample of a study of naive and memory T cell subsets. TCRdb itself ran the UMI-ligation and nested PCR reads through MiXCR, one entry per CDR3 protein. The repertoire holds approximately 27,000 distinct CDR3 sequences, with over 8.5% as singletons. Sequenced input: effector memory CD4+ T cells from blood. These receptor sequences come from a human donor in good health. Each CDR3 is given with its conserved first and last residue. A D gene is named only where the DNA matches it firmly. Only part of the rows carry a size: once, few, many, or a class if the clone is expanded.

V gene	J gene	D gene	clone size	CDR3 protein	CDR3 DNA
TRBV6-5	TRBJ2-1	TRBD2	many	CASSYEGGGGQFF	TGTGCCAGCAGTTACGAGGGCGGGGGAGGGCAGTTCTTC
TRBV20-1	TRBJ1-5	NA	many	CSASPQRNQPQHF	TGCAGTGCTAGTCCACAGCGGAATCAGCCCCAGCATTTT
TRBV6-2/TRBV6-3	TRBJ2-4	TRBD2	NA	CASMNPEALAGGNIQYF	TGTGCCAGCATGAACCCGGAGGCGTTAGCGGGAGGGAACATTCAGTACTTC
TRBV18	TRBJ2-7	NA	few	CASSPSQGAYEQYF	TGTGCCAGCTCACCAAGCCAGGGCGCCTACGAGCAGTACTTC
TRBV3-1	TRBJ2-1	TRBD2	many	CASSQARSGAYNEQFF	TGTGCCAGCAGCCAAGCCCGTAGCGGGGCCTACAATGAGCAGTTCTTC
TRBV10-3	TRBJ2-2	NA	NA	CAISDLQGNTGELFF	TGTGCCATCAGTGACCTACAGGGGAACACCGGGGAGCTGTTTTTT
TRBV20-1	TRBJ2-1	NA	NA	CSATTGLGYKGGPGEQFF	TGCAGTGCCACGACAGGGCTGGGTTATAAGGGAGGGCCTGGTGAGCAGTTCTTC
TRBV7-2	TRBJ2-6	NA	many	CASSRTGISGANVLTF	TGTGCCAGCAGCCGCACAGGGATCTCTGGGGCCAACGTCCTGACTTTC
TRBV18	TRBJ2-7	NA	few	CASSPPGRAGEQYF	TGTGCCAGCTCACCACCCGGCAGGGCGGGGGAGCAGTACTTC
TRBV29-1	TRBJ2-3	NA	few	CSVAGSTSSTDTQYF	TGCAGCGTCGCCGGGTCGACCTCTAGCACAGATACGCAGTATTTT
TRBV4-2	TRBJ2-3	TRBD2	NA	CASSQRPLAGASTDTQYF	TGTGCCAGCAGCCAAAGGCCCCTAGCGGGTGCTAGCACAGATACGCAGTATTTT
TRBV12-3/TRBV12-4	TRBJ1-1	NA	few	CASRLRFMNTEAFF	TGTGCCAGCAGACTCAGGTTCATGAACACTGAAGCTTTCTTT